The 16 T cell receptor beta chains below were found in one sample sequenced in a study of shared clonotypes between healthy human individuals. Naive CD8 cells lacked CD45RO and underwent positive selection for CCR7, leaving out terminally differentiated effector memory CD45RA+ cells. This table comes from immunoSEQ multiplex PCR, and its TCRdb copy is limited to in-frame clones, with some not included. The sample holds just over 2,000,000 clones; just under 95% are singletons and the top ten take roughly 1.1%. What was sequenced was naive CD8+ T cells sorted from blood. All receptors come from a man younger than 35 in good health.

The rearrangement uses TRBV2 and TRBJ2-7, with 9 bases identical to TRBD1. The CDR3 contains 14 residues. Germline V CDR1 and CDR2: SNHLY, FYNNEI. Trimming cost V 6 bases and J 1 base; bases outside gene matches: 4. The CDR3 here is CASRGTGWSYEQYF. The CDR3 DNA follows: TGTGCCAGCAGAGGGACAGGGTGGTCCTACGAGCAGTACTTC.

The chain has TRBV6-6 and TRBJ2-1; 8 bases agree with TRBD1. The germline V gene encodes CDR1 MNHNY and CDR2 SVGAGI (reference sequence). The CDR3 spans 15 residues. The V gene end was trimmed by 6 bases and the J gene end by 7 bases; junction bases not matched to a gene: 11. CDR3 amino acids: CASSHADRAENEQFF. CDR3 DNA: TGTGCCAGCAGCCACGCGGACAGGGCGGAAAATGAGCAGTTCTTC.

This clone was detected only once. The chain recombines TRBV4-1 with TRBJ2-7; the match to TRBD2 covers 7 bases. In germline, CDR1 is MGHRA, CDR2 YSYEKL. V was pared by 4 bases and J by 7 bases, with 10 bases of the junction left unmatched. The CDR3 has 14 amino acids. The CDR3 nucleotides read TGCGCCAGCAGCCTCTCTAGCGGAGAAAGGGAGCAGTACTTC. It yields the protein CASSLSSGEREQYF.

The genes are TRBV19 and TRBJ2-2; D not certain. Trimming removed 9 bases at V and 4 bases at J, with 6 bases between. Germline V gene data show CDR1 as LNHDA and CDR2 as SQIVND (reference sequence). The CDR3 length is 11 residues. The CDR3 is CARPTTGELFF. In DNA form, the CDR3 reads TGTGCCAGGCCGACCACCGGGGAGCTGTTTTTT.

The chain has TRBV29-1 and TRBJ1-4; D not certain. The V gene lost 3 bases and the J gene lost 8 bases, with 7 bases spanning the gap. CDR3 length: 11 amino acids. Germline assignment: CDR1 SQVTM and CDR2 ANQGSEA. The CDR3: CSVERGEKLFF. The CDR3 DNA sequence: TGCAGCGTTGAGAGAGGGGAAAAACTGTTTTTT.

The J gene is TRBJ2-1, the V gene TRBV6-5, with TRBD2 matching over 7 bases. This CDR3 has 13 amino acids. Germline V gene lookup returns CDR1 MNHEY and CDR2 SVGAGI. With V trimmed by 8 bases and J by 2 bases, 3 bases remained unmatched. For the CDR3, the DNA is TGTGCCAGCGGCGGGAGTACCTACAATGAGCAGTTCTTC. Its translation is CASGGSTYNEQFF.

The rearrangement links TRBV4-1 to TRBJ1-1, with 7 bases identical to TRBD1. V was pared by 4 bases and J by 0 bases, with 2 bases of the junction left unmatched. CDR1 is MGHRA, CDR2 YSYEKL, per germline. The length of the CDR3 is 14 residues. The CDR3: CASSPGQLNTEAFF. The CDR3 region has the DNA TGCGCCAGCAGCCCGGGACAGCTGAACACTGAAGCTTTCTTT.

DNA for the CDR3: TGTGCCATCAGTGAGGGGACAGGGACGGAGGTTAGCTACACCTTC. It translates to CAISEGTGTEVSYTF. The rearrangement joins TRBV10-3 to TRBJ1-2; TRBD1 aligns across 9 bases. This CDR3 spans 15 amino acids. Germline V lookup: CDR1 ENHRY, CDR2 SYGVKD. The trim removed 2 bases at V and 9 bases at J, leaving 10 bases unmatched.

The chain has TRBV7-2 and TRBJ2-7, with 9 bases that match TRBD1. V lost 6 bases, J lost 4 bases, and 7 bases stayed unmatched. Looked up from germline, CDR1 is SGHTA and CDR2 is FQGNSA. The CDR3 loop spans 14 amino acids. The chain's CDR3 is CASSTTGGAYEQYF. In DNA form, the CDR3 reads TGTGCCAGCAGTACTACAGGGGGCGCGTACGAGCAGTACTTC.

V usage is TRBV4-3 and J usage is TRBJ2-1; unclear D gene. Trimming removed 0 bases at V and 5 bases at J, with 11 bases between. Germline V gene lookup returns CDR1 LGHNA and CDR2 YSLEER. The CDR3 spans 15 residues. As DNA, the CDR3 is TGCGCCAGCAGCCAAGAAGGTCTCCCCGACAATGAGCAGTTCTTC. It encodes CASSQEGLPDNEQFF.

As concerns this clone: Other DNA sequences in this specimen translate into the identical CDR3. The chain combines TRBV6-5 with TRBJ2-3; perhaps TRBD1 as D (6 bases). The CDR3 has 13 amino acids. The V gene lost 5 bases and the J gene lost 3 bases, with 9 bases spanning the gap. Germline CDR1 is MNHEY and CDR2 is SVGAGI. This CDR3 reads CASSPRGTDTQYF. The CDR3 DNA sequence: TGTGCCAGCAGTCCCAGGGGAACAGATACGCAGTATTTT.

The rearrangement joins TRBV4-2 to TRBJ2-7; 14 bases line up with TRBD2. The V segment lost 4 bases and the J segment 0 bases; nucleotides outside the gene matches: 8. The CDR3 is 18 amino acids. The germline CDR1 and CDR2 sequences are LGHNA and YNFKEQ. In nucleotides, the CDR3 is TGTGCCAGCAGCCCCGGGACTAGCGGGGGTCCTAGCTCCTACGAGCAGTACTTC. Amino acid sequence: CASSPGTSGGPSSYEQYF.

The chain carries TRBV4-3 and TRBJ1-2; possibly TRBD1 for D (5 bases). This CDR3 is built from 16 residues. Germline lookup yields CDR1 LGHNA and CDR2 YSLEER. Between the trimmed V and J ends, which lost 0 bases and 7 bases, there was a span of 18 bases. The CDR3 DNA sequence: TGCGCCAGCAGCCAAGATTTGTGGGGCCGATTGAGTGGCTACACCTTC. This encodes CASSQDLWGRLSGYTF.

The rearrangement links TRBV7-9 to TRBJ2-1; D tentatively fits TRBD1 or TRBD2 (5 bases each). Trimming removed 4 bases at V and 6 bases at J, with 10 bases between. CDR3 length: 13 residues. Germline CDR1 is SEHNR and CDR2 is FQNEAQ (reference sequence). The CDR3 is CASSSRDLNEQFF. The CDR3 nucleotides are TGTGCCAGCAGCTCCCGGGACCTCAATGAGCAGTTCTTC.

V is TRBV7-9 and J is TRBJ1-1; the D gene is possibly TRBD1 (5 bases). The germline V gene has CDR1 SEHNR and CDR2 FQNEAQ (reference sequence). Deletions cut 6 bases from V and 0 bases from J, with 11 bases between. This CDR3 comprises 14 residues. CDR3: CASSNRQLNTEAFF. CDR3 nucleotide sequence: TGTGCCAGCAGTAACCGACAGCTGAACACTGAAGCTTTCTTT. The variable domain in full, with the rest retrieved from reference TRBV7-9 and TRBJ1-1, is DTGVSQNPRHKITKRGQNVTFRCDPISEHNRLYWYRQTLGQGPEFLTYFQNEAQLEKSRLLSDRFSAERPKGSFSTLEIQRTEQGDSAMYLCASSNRQLNTEAFFGQGTRLTVV.

This chain joins TRBV28 and TRBJ1-1; possible D gene TRBD1, 6 bases. Germline V gene data show CDR1 as MDHEN and CDR2 as SYDVKM. The CDR3 runs to 19 residues. The V gene lost 3 bases and the J gene lost 5 bases, with 28 bases spanning the gap. Here the CDR3 DNA reads TGTGCCAGCAGTTTGGACGACAGGTCCGTAATAGTCGAAAGGACTGAAGCTTTCTTT. Translation gives CASSLDDRSVIVERTEAFF.